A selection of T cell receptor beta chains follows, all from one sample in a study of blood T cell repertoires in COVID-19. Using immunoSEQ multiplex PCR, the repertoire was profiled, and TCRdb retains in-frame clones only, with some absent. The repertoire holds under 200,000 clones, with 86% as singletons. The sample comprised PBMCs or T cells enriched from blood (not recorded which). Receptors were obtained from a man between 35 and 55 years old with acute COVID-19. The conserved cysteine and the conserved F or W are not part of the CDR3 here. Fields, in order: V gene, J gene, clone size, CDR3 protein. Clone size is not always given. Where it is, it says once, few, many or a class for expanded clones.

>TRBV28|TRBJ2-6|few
ASSLGDRVAVSGANVLT
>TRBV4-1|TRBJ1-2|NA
ASSQDSGGTYGYT
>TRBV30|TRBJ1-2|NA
AWSEQALNYGYT
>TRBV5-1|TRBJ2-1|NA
ASSLGFGSYNEQF
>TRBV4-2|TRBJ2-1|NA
ASSQAPSANYNEQF
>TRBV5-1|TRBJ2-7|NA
ASSGRDNSYEQY
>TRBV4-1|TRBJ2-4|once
ASSHPGQGKNIQY
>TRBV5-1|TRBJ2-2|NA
ASSLWSDTGELF
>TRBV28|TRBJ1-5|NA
ASSFRQGNQPQH
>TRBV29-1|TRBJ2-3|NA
SVELLDTDTQY
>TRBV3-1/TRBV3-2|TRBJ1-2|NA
ASSQLGILGYT
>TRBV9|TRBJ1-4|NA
ASSSRQGSNEKLF
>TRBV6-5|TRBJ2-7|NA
ASSYGGLAGHEQY
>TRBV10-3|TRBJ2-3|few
AISSSGMYADTQY
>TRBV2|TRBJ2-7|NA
AIEPGTGWSYEQY
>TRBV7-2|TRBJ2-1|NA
ASSLWTSGARNEQF
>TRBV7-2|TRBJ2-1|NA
ASRPGTSGSLQF
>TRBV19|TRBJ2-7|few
ASSISTGAYEQY
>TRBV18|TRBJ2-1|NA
ASSPPGTSGSNEQF
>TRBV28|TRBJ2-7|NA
ASSYRTSGTPYEQY
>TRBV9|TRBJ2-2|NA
ASSVDPSRGGGELF
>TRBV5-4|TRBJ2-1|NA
ASSLARRSNEQF
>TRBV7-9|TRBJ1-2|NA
APWEDSGGYT
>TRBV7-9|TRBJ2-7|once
ASSSTSGGYEQY
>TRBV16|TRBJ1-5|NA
ASSQGGAGNQPQH
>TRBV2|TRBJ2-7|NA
ASSRTGAEQY
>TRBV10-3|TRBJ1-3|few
AISDPGQRNTIY
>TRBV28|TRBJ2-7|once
ATLASASYEQY
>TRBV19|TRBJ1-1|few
ASGETGVDTEAF
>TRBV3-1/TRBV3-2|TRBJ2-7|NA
ASSPRIGGLDEQY
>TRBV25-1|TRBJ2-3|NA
ASSVGLAGVRDTQY
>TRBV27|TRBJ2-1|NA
ASSLTSTSGSSYNEQF
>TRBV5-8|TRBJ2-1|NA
ASSLEGEGYNEQF
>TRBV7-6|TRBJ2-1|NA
ASSGDRAIEQF
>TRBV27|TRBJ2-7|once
ASSTGATYEQY
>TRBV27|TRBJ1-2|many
ASSIRPADNIYGYT
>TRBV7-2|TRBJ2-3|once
ASSYSGSWSTDTQY
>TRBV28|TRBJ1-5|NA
ASSPGGSNQPQH
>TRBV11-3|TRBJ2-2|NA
ASSLDRPSNTGELF
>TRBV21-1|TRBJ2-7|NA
ATGTGPDEQY
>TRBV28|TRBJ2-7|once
ASSSRGQGARPLEQY
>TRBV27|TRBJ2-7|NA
ASSPGTNYEQY
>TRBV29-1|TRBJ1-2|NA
SVDHGGPRLYGYT
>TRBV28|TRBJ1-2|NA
ASSLFDPGQGAQGYT
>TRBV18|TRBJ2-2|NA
ASSPLGPGVTGELF
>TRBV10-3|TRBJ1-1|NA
AIRATENTEAF
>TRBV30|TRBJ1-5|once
AWALGSGGQPQH
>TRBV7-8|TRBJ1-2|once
ASSLGGQGVRGYT
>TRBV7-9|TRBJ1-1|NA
ASSFVSVNTEAF
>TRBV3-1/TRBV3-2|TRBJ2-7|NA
ASSQGTGTQAFPYEQY
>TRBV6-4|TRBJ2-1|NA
ASSESGRDYNEQF
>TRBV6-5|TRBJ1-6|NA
ASSYVGGGNSPLH
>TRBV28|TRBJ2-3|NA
ASSSSGSFTDTQY
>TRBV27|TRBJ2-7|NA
ASRRGRTGDSYEQY
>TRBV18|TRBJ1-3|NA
ASSGKGVLSGNTIY